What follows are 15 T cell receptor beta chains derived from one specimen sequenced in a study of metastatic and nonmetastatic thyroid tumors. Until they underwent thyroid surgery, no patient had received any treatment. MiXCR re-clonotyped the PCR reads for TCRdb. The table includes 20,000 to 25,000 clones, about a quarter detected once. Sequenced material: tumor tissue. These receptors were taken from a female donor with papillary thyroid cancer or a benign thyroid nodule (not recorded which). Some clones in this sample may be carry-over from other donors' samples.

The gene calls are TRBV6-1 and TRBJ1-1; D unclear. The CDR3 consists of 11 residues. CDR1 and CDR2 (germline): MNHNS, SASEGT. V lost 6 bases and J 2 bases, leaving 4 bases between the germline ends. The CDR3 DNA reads TGTGCCAGCAGGGTTAACACTGAAGCTTTCTTT. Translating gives CASRVNTEAFF.

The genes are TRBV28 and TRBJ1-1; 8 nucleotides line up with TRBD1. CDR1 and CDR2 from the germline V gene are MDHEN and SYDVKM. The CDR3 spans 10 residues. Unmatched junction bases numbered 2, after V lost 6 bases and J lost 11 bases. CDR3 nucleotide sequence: TGTGCCAGCAGCGACAGGGGCGCTTTCTTT. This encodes CASSDRGAFF.

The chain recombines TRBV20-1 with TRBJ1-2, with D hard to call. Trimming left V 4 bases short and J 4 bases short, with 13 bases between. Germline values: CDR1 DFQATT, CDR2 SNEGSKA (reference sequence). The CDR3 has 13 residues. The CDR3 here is CSAKVPRSYGYTF. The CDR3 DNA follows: TGCAGTGCTAAGGTGCCCCGATCCTATGGCTACACCTTC.

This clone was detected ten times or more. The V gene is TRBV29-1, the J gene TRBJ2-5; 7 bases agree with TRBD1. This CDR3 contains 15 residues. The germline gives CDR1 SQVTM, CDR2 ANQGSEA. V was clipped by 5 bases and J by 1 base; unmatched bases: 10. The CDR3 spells CSVRDSIYSQETQYF. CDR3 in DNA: TGCAGCGTTCGGGACAGCATCTACTCCCAAGAGACCCAGTACTTC.

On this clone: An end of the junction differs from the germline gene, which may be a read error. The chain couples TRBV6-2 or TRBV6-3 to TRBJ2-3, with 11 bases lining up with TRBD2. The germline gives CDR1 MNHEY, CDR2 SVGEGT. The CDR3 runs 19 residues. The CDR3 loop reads CASRRSGTSGLRCTDTQCF. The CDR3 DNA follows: TGTGCCAGCAGGCGCTCCGGGACTAGCGGCCTCCGGTGCACAGATACGCAGTGTTTT.

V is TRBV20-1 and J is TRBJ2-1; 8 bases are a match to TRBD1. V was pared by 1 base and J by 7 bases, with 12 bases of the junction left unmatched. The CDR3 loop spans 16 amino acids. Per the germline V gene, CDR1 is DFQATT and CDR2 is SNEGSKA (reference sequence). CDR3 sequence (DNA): TGCAGTGCTAGAGCCCCGGGCAGGGGGCCGAAAAATGAGCAGTTCTTC. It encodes CSARAPGRGPKNEQFF.

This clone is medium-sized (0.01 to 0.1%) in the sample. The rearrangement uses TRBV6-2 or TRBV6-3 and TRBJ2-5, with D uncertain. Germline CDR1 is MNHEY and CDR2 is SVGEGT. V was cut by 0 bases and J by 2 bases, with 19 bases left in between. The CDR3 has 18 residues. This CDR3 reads CASSYSIRDAPKQETQYF. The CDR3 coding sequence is TGTGCCAGCAGTTACTCTATTAGGGATGCCCCGAAACAAGAGACCCAGTACTTC.

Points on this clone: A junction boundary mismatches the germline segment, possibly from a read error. CDR3 in amino acids: CASSEAHRGYDQRQHF. The CDR3 DNA reads TGTGCCAGCAGTGAAGCACACAGGGGATATGATCAGCGCCAGCATTTT. V usage is TRBV2 and J usage is TRBJ1-5; 7 nucleotides line up with TRBD1. The CDR3 has 16 residues. Germline V gene lookup returns CDR1 SNHLY and CDR2 FYNNEI.

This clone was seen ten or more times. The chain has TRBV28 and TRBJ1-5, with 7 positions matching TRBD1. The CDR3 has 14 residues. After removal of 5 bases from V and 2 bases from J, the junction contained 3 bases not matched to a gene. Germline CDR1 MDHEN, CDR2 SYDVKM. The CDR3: CASSLDRGNQPQHF. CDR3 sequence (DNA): TGTGCCAGCAGTCTCGACAGGGGCAATCAGCCCCAGCATTTT.

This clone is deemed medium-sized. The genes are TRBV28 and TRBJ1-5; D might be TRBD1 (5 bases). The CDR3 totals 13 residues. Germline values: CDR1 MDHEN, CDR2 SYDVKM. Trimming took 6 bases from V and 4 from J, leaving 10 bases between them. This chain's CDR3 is CASRHRPNQPQHF. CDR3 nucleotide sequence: TGTGCCAGCAGACACAGGCCAAATCAGCCCCAGCATTTT.

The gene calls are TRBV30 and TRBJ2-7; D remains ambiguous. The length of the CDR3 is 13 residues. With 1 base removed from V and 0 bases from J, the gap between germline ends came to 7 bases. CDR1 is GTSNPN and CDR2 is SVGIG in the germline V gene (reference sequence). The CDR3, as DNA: TGTGCCTGGAGTGCCAGCGACTCCTACGAGCAGTACTTC. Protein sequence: CAWSASDSYEQYF.

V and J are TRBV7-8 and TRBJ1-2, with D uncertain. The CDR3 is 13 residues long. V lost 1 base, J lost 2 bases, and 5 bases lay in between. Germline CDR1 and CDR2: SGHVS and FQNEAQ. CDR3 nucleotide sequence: TGTGCCAGCAGCTTAGGTTGGAACTATGGCTACACCTTC. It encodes CASSLGWNYGYTF.

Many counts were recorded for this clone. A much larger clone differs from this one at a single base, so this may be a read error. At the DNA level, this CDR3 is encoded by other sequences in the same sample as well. DNA for the CDR3: TGTGTCAGCACCGGAGCCCCAGGGTCCGGGGGCTACACCTTC. Translated: CVSTGAPGSGGYTF. The chain recombines TRBV28 with TRBJ1-2; tentatively, D is TRBD1 (5 bases). The germline V gene encodes CDR1 MDHEN and CDR2 SYDVKM. The CDR3 sequence is 14 residues long.

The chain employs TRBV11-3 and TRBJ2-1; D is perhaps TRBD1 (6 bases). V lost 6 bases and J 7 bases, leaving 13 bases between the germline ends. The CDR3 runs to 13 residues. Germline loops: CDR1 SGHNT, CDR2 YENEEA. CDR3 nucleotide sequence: TGTGCCAGCAGGTGGACAGTGTCAAATGAGCAGTTCTTC. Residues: CASRWTVSNEQFF.

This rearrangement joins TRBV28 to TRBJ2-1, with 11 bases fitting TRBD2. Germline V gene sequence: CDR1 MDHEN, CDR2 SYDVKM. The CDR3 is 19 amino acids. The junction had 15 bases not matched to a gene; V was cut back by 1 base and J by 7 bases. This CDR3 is CASSLSTIYSGRANNEQFF. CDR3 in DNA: TGTGCCAGCAGTTTATCCACTATTTATAGCGGGAGGGCCAATAATGAGCAGTTCTTC.